This record concerns one TCR beta chain sequence. The sample has other DNA sequences that encode this CDR3 too. These data come from a study of cytomegalovirus exposure and HLA in healthy donors. About the study: The 95 to 150 validation repertoires and the 666 first-cohort repertoires shared a platform, a later analysis reported.

This CDR3 spans 12 amino acids. With 1 base removed from V and 6 bases from J, the gap between germline ends came to 6 bases. The germline V gene has CDR1 MDHEN and CDR2 SYDVKM. The method was immunoSEQ multiplex PCR; TCRdb's version includes in-frame clones alone and lacks a portion of them. The data show approximately 280,000 clones, more than 75% seen once. V gene TRBV28 combines with J gene TRBJ1-1, with D unresolved. This receptor was taken from a woman younger than 35 in good health and CMV-seronegative. Sequencing used PBMCs. The CDR3 loop is CASSLSFPEAFF. The CDR3 coding sequence is TGTGCCAGCAGTTTATCCTTCCCTGAAGCTTTCTTT. Together with reference TRBV28 and TRBJ1-1, the CDR3 gives the full variable domain: DVKVTQSSRYLVKRTGEKVFLECVQDMDHENMFWYRQDPGLGLRLIYFSYDVKMKEKGDIPEGYSVSREKKERFSLILESASTNQTSMYLCASSLSFPEAFFGQGTRLTVV.